Below, 26 T cell receptor beta chains from the same sample are listed, as sequenced in a study of T cell repertoires in cytomegalovirus infection. These TCRs are of unknown antigen specificity. TCRdb reanalysed the reads using MiXCR and keeps one entry per CDR3 protein. The sample has 300,000 to 400,000 distinct CDR3 sequences; almost 30% are singletons. The sample here was cultured PBMCs, taken from culture after CMV antigen stimulation. Every receptor here comes from a human donor in good health (CMV status not recorded). Some clones in this sample may be carry-over from other donors' samples.

The V and J genes are TRBV7-2 and TRBJ2-5; D is possibly TRBD1 (6 bases). The CDR3 is 13 residues long. CDR1 is SGHTA, CDR2 FQGNSA, per germline. Trimming took 7 bases from V and 2 from J, leaving 11 bases between them. As DNA, the CDR3 is TGTGCCAGCAAGGTTAGGGGGCAAGAGACCCAGTACTTC. It codes for CASKVRGQETQYF.

The J gene is TRBJ2-3, the V gene TRBV5-3, with D possibly being TRBD1 or TRBD2 (5 bases each). TRBV5-3 is recorded as an ORF, its role being uncertain. V was cut by 8 bases and J by 10 bases, with 17 bases left in between. The CDR3 sequence is 12 residues long. The CDR3 reads CASSRDQGAQYF. For the CDR3, the DNA is TGTGCCAGCAGCCGGGACCAAGGGGCGCAGTATTTT.

The chain employs TRBV19 and TRBJ2-1; D is undetermined. This CDR3 has 13 amino acids. CDR1 and CDR2 (germline): LNHDA, SQIVND (reference sequence). Trimming removed 5 bases at V and 7 bases at J, with 12 bases between. CDR3 in DNA: TGTGCCAGTAGTCCGGTACTCCAGAATGAGCAGTTCTTC. Its translation: CASSPVLQNEQFF.

V usage is TRBV12-3 or TRBV12-4 and J usage is TRBJ2-7, with 8 bases that match TRBD1. Trimming took 3 bases from V and 6 from J; bases not matched to a gene: 16. This CDR3 is 17 amino acids long. The CDR3 spells CASSFPSSGQAPSEQYF. The CDR3 DNA is TGTGCCAGCAGTTTTCCCTCCTCGGGACAGGCCCCCTCCGAGCAGTACTTC.

The gene calls are TRBV18 and TRBJ1-4; tentatively, D is TRBD1 (5 bases). Per germline, CDR1 KGHSH and CDR2 LQKENI. V gave up 3 bases and J gave up 8 bases, with 16 bases separating them. The CDR3 has 15 residues. DNA for the CDR3: TGTGCCAGCTCACCCAGTTATCAGGGAGAGGAAAAACTGTTTTTT. It translates to CASSPSYQGEEKLFF. Full variable domain (missing parts from reference TRBV18 and TRBJ1-4): NAGVMQNPRHLVRRRGQEARLRCSPMKGHSHVYWYRQLPEEGLKFMVYLQKENIIDESGMPKERFSAEFPKEGPSILRIQQVVRGDSAAYFCASSPSYQGEEKLFFGSGTQLSVL.

This chain joins TRBV20-1 and TRBJ2-1, with 7 bases fitting TRBD2. Looked up from germline, CDR1 is DFQATT and CDR2 is SNEGSKA (reference sequence). The CDR3 is made up of 15 amino acids. The V and J ends lost 1 base and 6 bases, in that order; junction bases with no gene match: 9. CDR3 amino acids: CSARGLTGGSNEQFF. Here the CDR3 DNA reads TGCAGTGCTAGAGGGTTAACGGGGGGTTCCAATGAGCAGTTCTTC.

This sequence joins TRBV7-6 and TRBJ2-3; 8 bases agree with TRBD1. Germline V CDR1 and CDR2: SGHVS, FNYEAQ. Trimming at V came to 5 bases and at J to 1 base, leaving 11 bases not matched to a gene. The CDR3 is 17 residues long. CDR3 sequence (DNA): TGTGCCAGCAGCCCTCGTTCGGGACAGGTTGGCACAGATACGCAGTATTTT. It is translated as CASSPRSGQVGTDTQYF.

The chain employs TRBV7-3 and TRBJ2-2; possibly TRBD1 for D (5 bases). The CDR3 runs 15 residues. Looked up from germline, CDR1 is SGHTA and CDR2 is FQGTGA. V gave up 7 bases and J gave up 1 base, with 13 bases separating them. The CDR3 loop is CASTPPDRNTGELFF. Written as DNA, the CDR3 is TGTGCCAGCACCCCACCCGACAGGAACACCGGGGAGCTGTTTTTT.

This clonotype occurred a few times. The rearrangement uses TRBV12-3 or TRBV12-4 and TRBJ2-3; TRBD2 aligns across 9 bases. The CDR3 contains 16 residues. Trimming took 6 bases from V and 7 from J; bases not matched to a gene: 14. CDR3 residues: CASSSPGLADIYTQYF. The DNA of the CDR3 is TGTGCCAGCAGCTCGCCGGGACTAGCTGATATCTATACGCAGTATTTT.

J is TRBJ1-5 and V is TRBV28; a possible D gene is TRBD1 (5 bases). In germline, CDR1 is MDHEN, CDR2 SYDVKM. The V end lost 4 bases, the J end lost 0 bases, and 10 bases lay between the germline ends. The CDR3 runs to 15 residues. CDR3 residues: CASSSDRNSNQPQHF. The CDR3 DNA follows: TGTGCCAGCAGTTCTGACAGAAATAGCAATCAGCCCCAGCATTTT.

This clonotype was seen at least ten times. V is TRBV7-8 and J is TRBJ2-7; 7 bases are a match to TRBD1. Unmatched junction bases numbered 5, after V lost 4 bases and J lost 2 bases. The CDR3 has 14 amino acids. Germline CDR1 SGHVS, CDR2 FQNEAQ. The CDR3 nucleotides read TGTGCCAGCAGCTCCGACAGGGTACCCTACGAGCAGTACTTC. Translating gives CASSSDRVPYEQYF.

The table lists this clonotype with many counts. This chain uses TRBV5-4 with TRBJ1-4; TRBD1 aligns across 7 bases. The CDR3 extends over 13 amino acids. Germline V gene data show CDR1 as SGHNT and CDR2 as YYREEE (reference sequence). V dropped 3 bases and J dropped 13; count of bases not matched to a gene: 9. CDR3 in DNA: TGTGCCAGCAGCTCGGGACAGACTAGTTTACTGTTTTTT. As protein: CASSSGQTSLLFF.

V usage is TRBV10-3 and J usage is TRBJ1-1; D ambiguous. Germline V gene lookup returns CDR1 ENHRY and CDR2 SYGVKD. The V gene lost 6 bases and the J gene lost 4 bases, with 6 bases spanning the gap. The CDR3 loop spans 11 amino acids. The CDR3 is CAIRGSTEAFF. In DNA, the CDR3 is TGTGCCATCAGGGGATCCACTGAAGCTTTCTTT.

This chain links TRBV11-2 with TRBJ2-1; 10 bases agree with TRBD1. From germline, CDR1 is SGHAT and CDR2 FQNNGV. J lost 4 bases, V lost 0 bases, and 3 bases had no gene match. The CDR3 consists of 16 residues. The CDR3 bases are TGTGCCAGCAGCTTAGACGACAGGGGGCTGTACAATGAGCAGTTCTTC. This codes for CASSLDDRGLYNEQFF.

This clonotype was counted a few times. The V and J genes are TRBV7-2 and TRBJ1-2; D not resolved. The CDR3 loop spans 11 amino acids. V was clipped by 6 bases and J by 4 bases, with 6 bases between them. CDR1 SGHTA and CDR2 FQGNSA come from the germline V gene. CDR3 bases: TGTGCCAGCAGACCAGTCTATGGCTACACCTTC. Translated: CASRPVYGYTF.

A few counts support this clonotype. V usage is TRBV6-1 and J usage is TRBJ1-6; D is undetermined. CDR3 length: 16 amino acids. The germline V gene encodes CDR1 MNHNS and CDR2 SASEGT. V lost 2 bases and J 3 bases, leaving 11 bases between the germline ends. The CDR3 nucleotides are TGTGCCAGCAGTGAAACGGCTTCTTTCTATAATTCACCCCTCCACTTT. This codes for CASSETASFYNSPLHF.

V usage is TRBV12-3 or TRBV12-4 and J usage is TRBJ1-1; TRBD1 matches 7 bases. The CDR3 consists of 14 residues. Unmatched junction bases numbered 6, after V lost 4 bases and J lost 4 bases. This chain's CDR3 is CASSSSGGRTEAFF. CDR3 bases: TGTGCCAGCAGTTCATCAGGGGGACGCACTGAAGCTTTCTTT.

In this sample, this clonotype turned up many times. The chain is built from TRBV7-6 and TRBJ1-1; no clear D. The CDR3 sequence is 14 residues long. Germline values: CDR1 SGHVS, CDR2 FNYEAQ. Trimming took 0 bases from V and 7 from J, leaving 12 bases between them. The CDR3 nucleotides are TGTGCCAGCAGCTTAGCGGGCCGCTCGAGTGAAGCTTTCTTT. Translation gives CASSLAGRSSEAFF.

This clonotype was recorded many times. The chain uses TRBV7-8 and TRBJ2-2; D is possibly TRBD2 (6 bases). V lost 5 bases, J lost 1 base, and 20 bases lay in between. This CDR3 contains 18 residues. In germline, CDR1 is SGHVS, CDR2 FQNEAQ. CDR3 protein: CASSPLRLSGWNTGELFF. The CDR3 coding sequence is TGTGCCAGCAGCCCGCTCCGGTTGAGCGGGTGGAACACCGGGGAGCTGTTTTTT.

This clonotype was picked up a small number of times. The gene calls are TRBV12-3 or TRBV12-4 and TRBJ1-2; TRBD1 matches at 7 bases. The CDR3 totals 14 residues. J lost 0 bases, V lost 7 bases, and 5 bases had no gene match. The CDR3 coding sequence is TGTGCCAGCATCTTAACAGGGGCTAACTATGGCTACACCTTC. Amino acid sequence: CASILTGANYGYTF.

This clonotype has a handful of counts. The chain carries TRBV6-5 and TRBJ2-3, with D perhaps matching TRBD2 (6 bases). Trimming stripped 7 bases from V and 1 base from J, with 9 bases between. The germline CDR1 and CDR2 sequences are MNHEY and SVGAGI. The CDR3 runs to 13 residues. CDR3 in amino acids: CASTQRGTDTQYF. In nucleotides, the CDR3 is TGTGCCAGCACTCAGCGGGGCACAGATACGCAGTATTTT.

The genes are TRBV27 and TRBJ2-2, with 14 nucleotides matching TRBD2. V gave up 3 bases and J gave up 6 bases; unmatched junction bases: 6. Germline V gives CDR1 MNHEY, CDR2 SMNVEV (reference sequence). The CDR3 spans 17 residues. CDR3 residues: CASSFSGTSGSPGELFF. The CDR3 DNA reads as TGTGCCAGCAGTTTCTCTGGGACTAGCGGGAGTCCCGGGGAGCTGTTTTTT.

In DNA form, the CDR3 reads TGTGCCAGCACCCGAACTATGGCCAAAAACATTCAGTACTTC. Its protein is CASTRTMAKNIQYF. The rearrangement joins TRBV27 to TRBJ2-4; D not certain. Trimming took 7 bases from V and 1 from J, leaving 11 bases between them. Germline values: CDR1 MNHEY, CDR2 SMNVEV (reference sequence). The CDR3 loop spans 14 amino acids.

The chain links TRBV20-1 to TRBJ2-3, with 12 bases matching TRBD2. Trimming took 0 bases from V and 5 from J; bases not matched to a gene: 12. In germline, CDR1 is DFQATT, CDR2 SNEGSKA (reference sequence). CDR3 length: 18 residues. The CDR3 loop reads CSARDFSSGRAGRDTQYF. DNA of the CDR3: TGCAGTGCTAGAGACTTCTCTAGCGGGAGGGCCGGGAGAGATACGCAGTATTTT.

The rearrangement links TRBV20-1 to TRBJ1-2; 12 bases agree with TRBD1. CDR3 size: 17 residues. Germline V gene sequence: CDR1 DFQATT, CDR2 SNEGSKA (reference sequence). V dropped 4 bases and J dropped 0; count of bases not matched to a gene: 9. The CDR3 spells CSAKSGTGGSANYGYTF. CDR3 bases: TGCAGTGCTAAGTCCGGGACAGGGGGCTCTGCTAACTATGGCTACACCTTC.

There are a few counts of this clonotype. The rearrangement joins TRBV7-9 to TRBJ2-7; D remains ambiguous. Germline loops: CDR1 SEHNR, CDR2 FQNEAQ (reference sequence). The CDR3 totals 13 residues. V lost 1 base, J lost 4 bases, and 8 bases lay in between. Here the CDR3 reads CASSLVADYEQYF. The CDR3, as DNA: TGTGCCAGCAGCTTAGTGGCAGATTACGAGCAGTACTTC.